Listed below are T cell receptor beta chains from one sample, sequenced in a study of technical replicates of blood from a few donors. This table comes from immunoSEQ multiplex PCR, and its TCRdb copy is limited to in-frame clones, with some not included. The sample comprises nearly 80,000 clones, 90% to 95% of which are singletons, and 0.35% to 0.45% rests with the top ten. The sample comprised T cells isolated from PBMCs. Source of these receptors: a human donor in good health. CDR3s include the opening cysteine and the closing phenylalanine or tryptophan. The order of the fields is CDR3 DNA, CDR3 protein, D gene, CDR3 length, V gene, clone size, J gene. A D gene is named only where the DNA matches it firmly. Part of the rows lack a size; the others show once, few, many or a class for expanded clones.

cdr3_nt: TGTGCCAGCAGCGATGGGACAGGGACCACCGGGGAGCTGTTTTTT
cdr3_aa: CASSDGTGTTGELFF
d_call: TRBD1
cdr3_length: 15
v_call: TRBV7-9
clone_size: -
j_call: TRBJ2-2

cdr3_nt: TGCAGCGTGGAACAGGGGAACTATGGCTACACCTTC
cdr3_aa: CSVEQGNYGYTF
d_call: TRBD1
cdr3_length: 12
v_call: TRBV29-1
clone_size: -
j_call: TRBJ1-2

cdr3_nt: TGTGCCACCAGTACTATAGCTTTCTTT
cdr3_aa: CATSTIAFF
d_call: -
cdr3_length: 9
v_call: TRBV7-9
clone_size: -
j_call: TRBJ1-1

cdr3_nt: TGTGCCAGCAGCGCACAACAGGGAAGCACTGAAGCTTTCTTT
cdr3_aa: CASSAQQGSTEAFF
d_call: -
cdr3_length: 14
v_call: TRBV9
clone_size: -
j_call: TRBJ1-1

cdr3_nt: TGTGCCAGCAGTTCCCAGGGGGTCGATGGCTACACCTTC
cdr3_aa: CASSSQGVDGYTF
d_call: TRBD1
cdr3_length: 13
v_call: TRBV7-2
clone_size: -
j_call: TRBJ1-2

cdr3_nt: TGTGCCAGCAGCGGCGATTCCGCGGGAGTCGATGAGCAGTTCTTC
cdr3_aa: CASSGDSAGVDEQFF
d_call: TRBD2
cdr3_length: 15
v_call: TRBV5-4
clone_size: once
j_call: TRBJ2-1

cdr3_nt: TGTGCCTGGTACCCGGGGGTTAATGAAAAACTGTTTTTT
cdr3_aa: CAWYPGVNEKLFF
d_call: -
cdr3_length: 13
v_call: TRBV30
clone_size: -
j_call: TRBJ1-4

cdr3_nt: TGTGCCAGCAGCCAAAGGGGGACGCCTACCTACGAGCAGTACTTC
cdr3_aa: CASSQRGTPTYEQYF
d_call: -
cdr3_length: 15
v_call: TRBV7-3
clone_size: -
j_call: TRBJ2-7

cdr3_nt: TGTGCCAGCAGATGGTTAGGGGGCACCGGGGAGCTGTTTTTT
cdr3_aa: CASRWLGGTGELFF
d_call: -
cdr3_length: 14
v_call: TRBV7-9
clone_size: -
j_call: TRBJ2-2

cdr3_nt: TGTGCCAGCAGCCAAGTCCAAACAGGGTTTAATGAAAAACTGTTTTTT
cdr3_aa: CASSQVQTGFNEKLFF
d_call: -
cdr3_length: 16
v_call: TRBV4-2
clone_size: -
j_call: TRBJ1-4

cdr3_nt: TGTGCCAGCAGCGAGGACAGGGTGGCCAAGGGCTACACCTTC
cdr3_aa: CASSEDRVAKGYTF
d_call: TRBD1
cdr3_length: 14
v_call: TRBV7-8
clone_size: -
j_call: TRBJ1-2

cdr3_nt: TGTGCCAGCAGTTTCCAGGGACTTTCTAACTATGGCTACACCTTC
cdr3_aa: CASSFQGLSNYGYTF
d_call: -
cdr3_length: 15
v_call: TRBV28
clone_size: -
j_call: TRBJ1-2

cdr3_nt: TGTGCCAGCAGTTTAGGGAGGGGAGGATACGAGCAGTACTTC
cdr3_aa: CASSLGRGGYEQYF
d_call: TRBD2
cdr3_length: 14
v_call: TRBV27
clone_size: -
j_call: TRBJ2-7

cdr3_nt: TGTGCCAGCATGGCGGGACGGGCCTACGAGCAGTACTTC
cdr3_aa: CASMAGRAYEQYF
d_call: -
cdr3_length: 13
v_call: TRBV6-1
clone_size: -
j_call: TRBJ2-7

cdr3_nt: TGTGCCAGTACTAGCGCTCTTGAGCAGTTCTTC
cdr3_aa: CASTSALEQFF
d_call: TRBD2
cdr3_length: 11
v_call: TRBV6-5
clone_size: -
j_call: TRBJ2-1

cdr3_nt: TGTGCCAGCAGTTTAATGGACAGGTACGCTGAAGCTTTCTTT
cdr3_aa: CASSLMDRYAEAFF
d_call: TRBD1
cdr3_length: 14
v_call: TRBV28
clone_size: once
j_call: TRBJ1-1

cdr3_nt: TGTGCCAGTAGTATAGCACACAGCTCCTACGAGCAGTACTTC
cdr3_aa: CASSIAHSSYEQYF
d_call: -
cdr3_length: 14
v_call: TRBV19
clone_size: -
j_call: TRBJ2-7

cdr3_nt: TGTGCCAGCAGCCCTAGCGGGACTGGGGCCAACGTCCTGACTTTC
cdr3_aa: CASSPSGTGANVLTF
d_call: TRBD2
cdr3_length: 15
v_call: TRBV9
clone_size: -
j_call: TRBJ2-6

cdr3_nt: TGCGCCAGCAGCCAAGAGGCAGGGGGTTTTGAAGCTTTCTTT
cdr3_aa: CASSQEAGGFEAFF
d_call: TRBD1
cdr3_length: 14
v_call: TRBV4-3
clone_size: -
j_call: TRBJ1-1

cdr3_nt: TGTGCCAGCACCTCCTCTAGCAACGCCTACGAGCAGTACTTC
cdr3_aa: CASTSSSNAYEQYF
d_call: -
cdr3_length: 14
v_call: TRBV27
clone_size: -
j_call: TRBJ2-7

cdr3_nt: TGTGCCAGCAGCTCACAGGGCCTCTACGAGCAGTACTTC
cdr3_aa: CASSSQGLYEQYF
d_call: -
cdr3_length: 13
v_call: TRBV7-9
clone_size: -
j_call: TRBJ2-7

cdr3_nt: TGCGCCAGCAGCCAAGAACGAGCAACCTACAATGAGCAGTTCTTC
cdr3_aa: CASSQERATYNEQFF
d_call: -
cdr3_length: 15
v_call: TRBV4-1
clone_size: -
j_call: TRBJ2-1

cdr3_nt: TGCGCCAGCAGCTTGCGGGAAGGCTCCTACGAGCAGTACTTC
cdr3_aa: CASSLREGSYEQYF
d_call: -
cdr3_length: 14
v_call: TRBV5-1
clone_size: -
j_call: TRBJ2-7

cdr3_nt: TGTGCCAGCAGCGGGGAGAACAATAATGAAAAACTGTTTTTT
cdr3_aa: CASSGENNNEKLFF
d_call: -
cdr3_length: 14
v_call: TRBV5-6
clone_size: -
j_call: TRBJ1-4

cdr3_nt: TGTGCCAGTAGTACGACTAGCGGTTCCTACAATGAGCAGTTCTTC
cdr3_aa: CASSTTSGSYNEQFF
d_call: TRBD2
cdr3_length: 15
v_call: TRBV19
clone_size: -
j_call: TRBJ2-1

cdr3_nt: TGTGCCAGCAGCCTCCGGGGTAGCGGGAGGTTCAATGAGCAGTTCTTC
cdr3_aa: CASSLRGSGRFNEQFF
d_call: TRBD2
cdr3_length: 16
v_call: TRBV11-2
clone_size: -
j_call: TRBJ2-1

cdr3_nt: TGTGCCAGCAGGGCAGGGTCTGGCTACACCTTC
cdr3_aa: CASRAGSGYTF
d_call: -
cdr3_length: 11
v_call: TRBV14
clone_size: -
j_call: TRBJ1-2

cdr3_nt: TGTGCCACAAGACAGGGGGCAGGGCAGCCCCAGCATTTT
cdr3_aa: CATRQGAGQPQHF
d_call: TRBD1
cdr3_length: 13
v_call: TRBV19
clone_size: -
j_call: TRBJ1-5

cdr3_nt: TGTGCCAGCAGCTTAGACAGGGGGCTCCACTACGAGCAGTACTTC
cdr3_aa: CASSLDRGLHYEQYF
d_call: TRBD1
cdr3_length: 15
v_call: TRBV7-2
clone_size: -
j_call: TRBJ2-7

cdr3_nt: TGCGCCAGCAGTGAGTCGAGAGAACCCTACTATGGCTACACCTTC
cdr3_aa: CASSESREPYYGYTF
d_call: -
cdr3_length: 15
v_call: TRBV10-1
clone_size: -
j_call: TRBJ1-2

cdr3_nt: TGTGCCAGCAGTTCCGTGACAGGGGGCGCTTATCAGCCCCAGCATTTT
cdr3_aa: CASSSVTGGAYQPQHF
d_call: TRBD1
cdr3_length: 16
v_call: TRBV6-5
clone_size: -
j_call: TRBJ1-5

cdr3_nt: TGTGCCAGCAGTGGGGGACAGTTCACAACTAATGAAAAACTGTTTTTT
cdr3_aa: CASSGGQFTTNEKLFF
d_call: TRBD1
cdr3_length: 16
v_call: TRBV6-6
clone_size: -
j_call: TRBJ1-4

cdr3_nt: TGTGCCAGCAGTTTGACTCCAAGCACAGATACGCAGTATTTT
cdr3_aa: CASSLTPSTDTQYF
d_call: -
cdr3_length: 14
v_call: TRBV27
clone_size: -
j_call: TRBJ2-3

cdr3_nt: TGTGCCAGCAACGATAACGGGGGGCGGAGAGAGACCCAGTACTTC
cdr3_aa: CASNDNGGRRETQYF
d_call: -
cdr3_length: 15
v_call: TRBV2
clone_size: once
j_call: TRBJ2-5

cdr3_nt: TGTGCCAGCAGCATTCAGGGAAGCCCCTACGAGCAGTACTTC
cdr3_aa: CASSIQGSPYEQYF
d_call: -
cdr3_length: 14
v_call: TRBV5-6
clone_size: -
j_call: TRBJ2-7

cdr3_nt: TGTGCCAGCAGTTTGGCCTGGGGGGGGAATGAGCAGTTCTTC
cdr3_aa: CASSLAWGGNEQFF
d_call: TRBD2
cdr3_length: 14
v_call: TRBV27
clone_size: -
j_call: TRBJ2-1